Below are 9 T cell receptor beta chains sequenced from a single sample in a study of a mutant IDH1 vaccine in newly diagnosed glioma (dated by TCRdb to the early 2020s). The time point label, read with the paper, signifies: week 35, safety follow-up. Each vaccine dose was 300 ug of a 20-mer mutant IDH1 peptide in Montanide, given subcutaneously with topical imiquimod. The library was made by the immunoSEQ multiplex PCR assay. TCRdb obtained this table from immuneACCESS and retained in-frame rearrangements with V and J assigned. These tables miss some clones; where compared with another copy, unresolved V genes account for less than half of the shortfall, and the remainder is unexplained. Within this sample are about 64,000 clones, with around 74% of them counted one time only. Over 4% of the sample belongs to the ten largest clones. No antigen is known for these receptors. The sample was PBMCs, taken from a glioma patient whose treatment included an IDH1 peptide vaccine. These receptor sequences come from a man aged 50-59 years with glioma.

This clone was detected only a few times. The chain has TRBV20-1 and TRBJ2-1; possibly TRBD2 for D (6 bases). The CDR3 spans 11 residues. Trimming cost V 5 bases and J 10 bases, with 12 bases left between them. The germline V gene has CDR1 DFQATT and CDR2 SNEGSKA (reference sequence). For the CDR3, the DNA is TGCAGTGCTTCCCCCCGGGAGGAGCAGTTCTTC. Translating it yields CSASPREEQFF.

This chain connects TRBV7-2 to TRBJ2-7, with 7 positions matching TRBD1. The V and J ends lost 1 base and 7 bases, in that order; junction bases with no gene match: 7. The CDR3 length is 14 residues. Germline V CDR1 and CDR2: SGHTA, FQGNSA. This CDR3 reads CASSLEIQGIEQYF. CDR3 nucleotides: TGTGCCAGCAGCTTAGAGATACAGGGGATTGAGCAGTACTTC.

The V call is TRBV6-6, the J call TRBJ1-3; no clear D gene. CDR3 size: 15 residues. Looked up from germline, CDR1 is MNHNY and CDR2 is SVGAGI (reference sequence). Trimming left V 0 bases short and J 0 bases short, with 6 bases between. DNA of the CDR3: TGTGCCAGCAGTTACTCTATCACCTCTGGAAACACCATATATTTT. This gives the protein CASSYSITSGNTIYF.

The chain joins TRBV6-4 to TRBJ2-1; 7 nucleotides align to TRBD2. With V trimmed by 0 bases and J by 7 bases, 3 bases remained unmatched. The CDR3 is made up of 14 amino acids. The germline V gene encodes CDR1 MRHNA and CDR2 SNTAGT. The CDR3 sequence: CASSDSGGMNEQFF. The CDR3 DNA follows: TGTGCCAGCAGTGACTCGGGGGGGATGAATGAGCAGTTCTTC.

The chain couples TRBV6-5 to TRBJ2-2; tentatively, D is TRBD1 (6 bases). V was shortened by 6 bases and J by 1 base, with 9 bases between the two germline ends. Germline CDR1 is MNHEY and CDR2 is SVGAGI. The CDR3 has 14 amino acids. The CDR3 protein is CASRTTGNTGELFF. The CDR3 DNA reads TGTGCCAGCAGAACGACAGGGAACACCGGGGAGCTGTTTTTT.

This chain uses TRBV30 with TRBJ2-2; D is undetermined. The CDR3 loop spans 13 amino acids. V lost 6 bases and J lost 7, with 15 bases in between. Per germline, CDR1 GTSNPN and CDR2 SVGIG (reference sequence). Here the CDR3 DNA reads TGTGCCTGCCCGAAATTCGGCGGCGGGGAGCTGTTTTTT. Translated: CACPKFGGGELFF.

V is TRBV27 and J is TRBJ2-2, with a possible D match to TRBD1 (5 bases). The CDR3 has 13 residues. CDR1 is MNHEY, CDR2 SMNVEV, per germline (reference sequence). Trimming cost V 3 bases and J 7 bases, with 9 bases left between them. The CDR3 protein is CASSLSQGGELFF. The CDR3 region has the DNA TGTGCCAGCAGTTTGTCCCAGGGCGGGGAGCTGTTTTTT.

This chain connects TRBV7-2 to TRBJ2-3; perhaps TRBD2 as D (5 bases). V lost 0 bases to trimming and J lost 1 base, with 5 bases between them. The CDR3 has 14 amino acids. The germline gives CDR1 SGHTA, CDR2 FQGNSA. CDR3 protein: CASSLARGTDTQYF. As DNA, the CDR3 is TGTGCCAGCAGCTTAGCGCGGGGCACAGATACGCAGTATTTT. The variable domain in full, completed from reference TRBV7-2 and TRBJ2-3, reads GAGVSQSPSNKVTEKGKDVELRCDPISGHTALYWYRQSLGQGLEFLIYFQGNSAPDKSGLPSDRFSAERTGGSVSTLTIQRTQQEDSAVYLCASSLARGTDTQYFGPGTRLTVL.

The chain recombines TRBV27 with TRBJ1-5; unclear D gene. Between the trimmed V and J ends, which lost 4 bases and 5 bases, there was a span of 9 bases. Germline-derived CDR1 and CDR2 are MNHEY and SMNVEV (reference sequence). This CDR3 contains 13 residues. The CDR3 sequence is CASSYGDDQPQHF. The CDR3 DNA is TGTGCCAGCAGTTACGGTGACGATCAGCCCCAGCATTTT.